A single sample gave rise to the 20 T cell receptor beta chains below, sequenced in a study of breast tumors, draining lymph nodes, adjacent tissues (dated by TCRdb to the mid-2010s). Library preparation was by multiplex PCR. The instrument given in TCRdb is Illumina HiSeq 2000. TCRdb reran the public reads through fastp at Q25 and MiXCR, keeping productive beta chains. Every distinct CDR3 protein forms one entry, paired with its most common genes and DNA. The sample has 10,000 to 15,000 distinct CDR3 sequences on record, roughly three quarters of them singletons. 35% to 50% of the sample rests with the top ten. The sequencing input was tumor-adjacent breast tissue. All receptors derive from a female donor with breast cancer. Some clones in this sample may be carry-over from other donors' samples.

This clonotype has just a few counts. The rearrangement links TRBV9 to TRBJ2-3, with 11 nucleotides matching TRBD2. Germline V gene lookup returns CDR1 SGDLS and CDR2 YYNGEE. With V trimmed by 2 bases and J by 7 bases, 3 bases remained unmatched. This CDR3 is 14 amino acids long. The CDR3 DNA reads TGTGCCAGCAGCGTGAGACTAGCGGGAAATACGCAGTATTTT. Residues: CASSVRLAGNTQYF.

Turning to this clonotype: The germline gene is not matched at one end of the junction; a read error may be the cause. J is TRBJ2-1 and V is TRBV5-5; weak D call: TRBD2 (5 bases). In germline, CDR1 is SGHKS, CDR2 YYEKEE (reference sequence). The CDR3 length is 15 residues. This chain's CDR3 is CASSPQDSSYNEQFF. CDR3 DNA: TGCGCCAGCAGCCCCCAGGACTCATCCTACAATGAGCAGTTCTTC.

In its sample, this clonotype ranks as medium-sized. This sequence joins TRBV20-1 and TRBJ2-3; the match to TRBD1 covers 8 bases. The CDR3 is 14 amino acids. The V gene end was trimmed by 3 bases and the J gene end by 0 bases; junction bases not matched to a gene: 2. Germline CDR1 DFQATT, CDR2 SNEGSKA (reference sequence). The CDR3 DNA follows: TGCAGTGCTAGGGACAGGGTAAGCACAGATACGCAGTATTTT. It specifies CSARDRVSTDTQYF.

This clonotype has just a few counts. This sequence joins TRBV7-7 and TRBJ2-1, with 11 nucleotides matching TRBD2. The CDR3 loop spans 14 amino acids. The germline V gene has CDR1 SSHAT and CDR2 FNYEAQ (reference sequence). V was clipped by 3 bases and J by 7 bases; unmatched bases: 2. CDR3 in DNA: TGTGCCAGCAGCTTGGGGACTAGCGGTAATGAGCAGTTCTTC. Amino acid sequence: CASSLGTSGNEQFF.

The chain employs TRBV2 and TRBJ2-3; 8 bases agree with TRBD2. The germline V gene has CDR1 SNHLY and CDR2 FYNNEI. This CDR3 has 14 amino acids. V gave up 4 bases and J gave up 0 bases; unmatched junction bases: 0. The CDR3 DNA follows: TGTGCCAGCAGTGCTAGCGGGAGCACAGATACGCAGTATTTT. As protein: CASSASGSTDTQYF.

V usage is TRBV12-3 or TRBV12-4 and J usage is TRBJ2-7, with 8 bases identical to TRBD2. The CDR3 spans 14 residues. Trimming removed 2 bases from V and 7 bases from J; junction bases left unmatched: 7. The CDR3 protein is CASSLWREVQEQYF. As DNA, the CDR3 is TGTGCCAGCAGTTTATGGCGGGAGGTTCAAGAGCAGTACTTC.

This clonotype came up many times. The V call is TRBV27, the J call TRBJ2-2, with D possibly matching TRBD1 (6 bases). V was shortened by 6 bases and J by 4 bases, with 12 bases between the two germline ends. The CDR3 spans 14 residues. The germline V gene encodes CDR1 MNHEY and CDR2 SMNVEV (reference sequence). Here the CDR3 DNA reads TGTGCCAGCAGACAGGGACGGGGCACCGGGGAGCTGTTTTTT. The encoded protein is CASRQGRGTGELFF.

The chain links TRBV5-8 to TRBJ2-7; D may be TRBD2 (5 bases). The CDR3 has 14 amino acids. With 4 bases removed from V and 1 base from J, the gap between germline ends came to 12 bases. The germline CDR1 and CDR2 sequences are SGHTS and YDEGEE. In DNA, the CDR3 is TGTGCCAGCAGCGGGGTACGAGGGTCCTACGAGCAGTACTTC. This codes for CASSGVRGSYEQYF.

The DNA for the CDR3 is TGTGCCAGCAGGCTAGCGGTCTCCTACGAGCAGTACTTC. This sequence encodes CASRLAVSYEQYF. The chain combines TRBV7-2 with TRBJ2-7; 7 nucleotides align to TRBD2. Unmatched junction bases numbered 2, after V lost 6 bases and J lost 0 bases. CDR1 and CDR2 (germline): SGHTA, FQGNSA. The CDR3 is made up of 13 amino acids.

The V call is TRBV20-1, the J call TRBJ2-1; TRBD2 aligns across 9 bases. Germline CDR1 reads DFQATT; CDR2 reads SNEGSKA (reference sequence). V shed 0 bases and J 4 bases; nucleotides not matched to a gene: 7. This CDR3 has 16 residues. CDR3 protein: CSARDLEREVYNEQFF. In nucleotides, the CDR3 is TGCAGTGCTAGAGATTTGGAGCGGGAGGTGTACAATGAGCAGTTCTTC.

The CDR3 nucleotides read TGTGCCAGCAGCTTAGGGCTGGGGAGGGCCAAGGGCACAGATACGCAGTATTTT. Protein sequence: CASSLGLGRAKGTDTQYF. This rearrangement joins TRBV7-8 to TRBJ2-3, with 7 bases lining up with TRBD2. The germline V gene has CDR1 SGHVS and CDR2 FQNEAQ. V lost 1 base, J lost 1 base, and 11 bases stayed unmatched. There are 18 residues in the CDR3.

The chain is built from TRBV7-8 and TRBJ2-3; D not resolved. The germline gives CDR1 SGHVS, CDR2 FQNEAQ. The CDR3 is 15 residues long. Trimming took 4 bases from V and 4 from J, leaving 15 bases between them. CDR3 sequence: CASSSSSRPADTQYF. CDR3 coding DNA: TGTGCCAGCAGCTCCAGTTCGCGGCCCGCAGATACGCAGTATTTT.

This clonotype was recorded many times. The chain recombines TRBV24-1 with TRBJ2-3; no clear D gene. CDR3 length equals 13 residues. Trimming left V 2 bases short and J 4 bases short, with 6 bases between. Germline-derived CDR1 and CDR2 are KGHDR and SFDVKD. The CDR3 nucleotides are TGTGCCACCAGTGATTCGGGTTCAGATACGCAGTATTTT. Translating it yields CATSDSGSDTQYF.

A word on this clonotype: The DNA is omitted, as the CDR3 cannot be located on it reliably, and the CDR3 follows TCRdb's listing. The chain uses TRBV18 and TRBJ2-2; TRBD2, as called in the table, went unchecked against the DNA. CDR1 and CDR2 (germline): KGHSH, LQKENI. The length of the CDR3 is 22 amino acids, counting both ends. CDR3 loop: CASSPSGSYEQYFGPGTGELFF.

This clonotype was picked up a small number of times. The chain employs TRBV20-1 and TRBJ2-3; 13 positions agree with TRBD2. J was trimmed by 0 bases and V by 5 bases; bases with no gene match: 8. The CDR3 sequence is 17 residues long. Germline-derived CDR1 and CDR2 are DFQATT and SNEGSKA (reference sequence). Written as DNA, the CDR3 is TGCAGTGCTGACATACTACTAGCGGGAGGGAGCACAGATACGCAGTATTTT. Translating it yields CSADILLAGGSTDTQYF.

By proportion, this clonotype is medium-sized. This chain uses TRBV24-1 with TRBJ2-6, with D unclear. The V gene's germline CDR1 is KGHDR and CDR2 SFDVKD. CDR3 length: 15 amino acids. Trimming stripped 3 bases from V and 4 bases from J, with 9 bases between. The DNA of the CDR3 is TGTGCCACCAGTGATAGCGTTGGGGGGGCCAACGTCCTGACTTTC. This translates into CATSDSVGGANVLTF.

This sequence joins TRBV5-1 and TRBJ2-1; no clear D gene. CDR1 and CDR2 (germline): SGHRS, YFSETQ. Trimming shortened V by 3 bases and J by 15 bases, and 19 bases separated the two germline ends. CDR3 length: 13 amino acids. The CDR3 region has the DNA TGCGCCAGCAGCTCGGATACTCCTCGCCCCCCGTTCTTC. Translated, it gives CASSSDTPRPPFF. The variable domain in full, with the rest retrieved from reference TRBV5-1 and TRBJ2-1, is KAGVTQTPRYLIKTRGQQVTLSCSPISGHRSVSWYQQTPGQGLQFLFEYFSETQRNKGNFPGRFSGRQFSNSRSEMNVSTLELGDSALYLCASSSDTPRPPFFGPGTRLTVL.

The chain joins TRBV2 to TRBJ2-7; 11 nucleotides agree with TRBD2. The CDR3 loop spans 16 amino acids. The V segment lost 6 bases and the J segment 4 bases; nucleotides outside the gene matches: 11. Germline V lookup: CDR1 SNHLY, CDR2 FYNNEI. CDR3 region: CASSGTGTSGIYEQYF. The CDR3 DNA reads TGTGCCAGCAGCGGAACCGGGACTAGCGGCATTTACGAGCAGTACTTC.

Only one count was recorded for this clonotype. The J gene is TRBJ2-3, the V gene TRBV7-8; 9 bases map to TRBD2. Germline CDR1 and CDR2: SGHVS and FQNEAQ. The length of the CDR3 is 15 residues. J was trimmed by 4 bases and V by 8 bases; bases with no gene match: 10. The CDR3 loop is CASRIGREGPDTQYF. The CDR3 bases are TGTGCCAGCCGTATCGGGCGGGAGGGCCCAGATACGCAGTATTTT.

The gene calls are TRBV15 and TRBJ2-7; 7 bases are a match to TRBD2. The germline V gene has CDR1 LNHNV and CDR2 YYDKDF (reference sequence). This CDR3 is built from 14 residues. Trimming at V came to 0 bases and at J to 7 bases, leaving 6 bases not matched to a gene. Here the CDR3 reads CATSRDGGVGEQYF. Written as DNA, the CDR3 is TGTGCCACCAGCAGAGATGGGGGGGTAGGGGAGCAGTACTTC. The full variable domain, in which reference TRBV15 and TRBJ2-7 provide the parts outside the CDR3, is DAMVIQNPRYQVTQFGKPVTLSCSQTLNHNVMYWYQQKSSQAPKLLFHYYDKDFNNEADTPDNFQSRRPNTSFCFLDIRSPGLGDTAMYLCATSRDGGVGEQYFGPGTRLTVT.